What follows are 13 T cell receptor beta chains derived from one specimen sequenced in a study of Ad26.COV2.S vaccination and SARS-CoV-2 variants. Sample treatment: around 19 received Ad26.COV2.S at low or high dose, single or two shots; 5 received placebo; per-sample allocation not given. Samples analyzed were those drawn on day 63 after the first vaccine or placebo injection. Method: immunoSEQ multiplex PCR; TCRdb's copy keeps in-frame clones and lacks some. The top ten clones hold 2% to 2.5% of a sample with roughly 320,000 clones, around four fifths of them seen once. The specimen comprised peripheral blood, sampled in a trial of Ad26.COV2.S vaccine versus placebo. All receptors derive from a person between 18 and 60 years old who received the Ad26.COV2.S COVID-19 vaccine or a placebo.

The rearrangement links TRBV5-1 to TRBJ1-4; no clear D gene. This CDR3 has 14 residues. The germline V gene has CDR1 SGHRS and CDR2 YFSETQ. Trimming removed 0 bases from V and 0 bases from J, with 3 bases in between. In DNA form, the CDR3 reads TGCGCCAGCAGCTTGGATACAACTAATGAAAAACTGTTTTTT. It specifies CASSLDTTNEKLFF.

This chain uses TRBV7-9 with TRBJ2-3, with TRBD1 identical over 7 bases. The CDR3 contains 15 residues. Looked up from germline, CDR1 is SEHNR and CDR2 is FQNEAQ (reference sequence). Trimming cost V 1 base and J 4 bases; bases outside gene matches: 5. CDR3 region: CASSLEGARADTQYF. In nucleotides, the CDR3 is TGTGCCAGCAGCTTAGAGGGGGCGCGGGCAGATACGCAGTATTTT.

The chain has TRBV19 and TRBJ2-1; D gene ambiguous. CDR1 and CDR2 from the germline V gene are LNHDA and SQIVND (reference sequence). Deletions cut 0 bases from V and 0 bases from J, with 12 bases between. The CDR3 totals 17 residues. The CDR3 region is CASSIEPGWSSYNEQFF. CDR3 DNA: TGTGCCAGTAGTATAGAACCAGGATGGAGCTCCTACAATGAGCAGTTCTTC.

The chain recombines TRBV6-5 with TRBJ2-5; the D is unclear. Germline V CDR1 and CDR2: MNHEY, SVGAGI. V was trimmed by 6 bases and J by 5 bases, leaving 4 bases between them. This CDR3 contains 10 residues. In nucleotides, the CDR3 is TGTGCCAGCAGAAAGGAGACCCAGTACTTC. This gives the protein CASRKETQYF.

This chain connects TRBV2 to TRBJ2-5; a possible D gene is TRBD2 (6 bases). V lost 6 bases and J lost 5, with 16 bases in between. Germline loops: CDR1 SNHLY, CDR2 FYNNEI. The CDR3 length is 14 residues. Here the CDR3 DNA reads TGTGCCAGCAGGCGGGACCGAATCACGGAGACCCAGTACTTC. Translated: CASRRDRITETQYF.

This clone was detected only a few times. The chain links TRBV2 to TRBJ2-3; no definite D call. CDR3 length: 13 residues. The germline V gene has CDR1 SNHLY and CDR2 FYNNEI. V gave up 7 bases and J gave up 2 bases, with 10 bases separating them. The CDR3 DNA reads TGTGCCAGCACGAATGGTGACACAGATACGCAGTATTTT. Translating it yields CASTNGDTDTQYF. Using reference TRBV2 and TRBJ2-3 for the parts outside the CDR3, the full variable domain is EPEVTQTPSHQVTQMGQEVILRCVPISNHLYFYWYRQILGQKVEFLVSFYNNEISEKSEIFDDQFSVERPDGSNFTLKIRSTKLEDSAMYFCASTNGDTDTQYFGPGTRLTVL.

The chain links TRBV5-1 to TRBJ1-4; 8 bases align to TRBD1. Unmatched junction bases numbered 7, after V lost 4 bases and J lost 5 bases. The CDR3 contains 15 residues. CDR1 is SGHRS, CDR2 YFSETQ, per germline. The CDR3 loop is CASSPDRGGNEKLFF. In DNA form, the CDR3 reads TGCGCCAGCAGCCCCGACAGGGGAGGGAATGAAAAACTGTTTTTT.

The gene calls are TRBV5-4 and TRBJ1-6; D remains ambiguous. The CDR3 runs to 14 residues. Germline V gene data show CDR1 as SGHNT and CDR2 as YYREEE (reference sequence). With 0 bases removed from V and 6 bases from J, the gap between germline ends came to 7 bases. CDR3: CASSLGHSNSPLHF. In DNA form, the CDR3 reads TGTGCCAGCAGCTTGGGACACAGTAATTCACCCCTCCACTTT.

The V call is TRBV5-1, the J call TRBJ2-5; no clear D gene. CDR3 length equals 14 residues. V lost 5 bases to trimming and J lost 2 bases, with 13 bases between them. Looked up from germline, CDR1 is SGHRS and CDR2 is YFSETQ. The CDR3 DNA follows: TGCGCCAGCAGGATTTACGGAATACAAGAGACCCAGTACTTC. Residues: CASRIYGIQETQYF.

V usage is TRBV28 and J usage is TRBJ2-5; 7 bases fit TRBD2. CDR1 MDHEN and CDR2 SYDVKM come from the germline V gene. This CDR3 region has 12 residues. This chain's CDR3 is CVTLGGGETQYF. The CDR3 coding sequence is TGTGTCACCCTGGGGGGGGGAGAGACCCAGTACTTC.

The chain links TRBV3-1 (or the pseudogene TRBV3-2) to TRBJ2-2; D gene ambiguous. The CDR3 loop spans 15 amino acids. Germline CDR1 reads LGHDT; CDR2 reads YNNKEL (reference sequence). The V end lost 0 bases, the J end lost 6 bases, and 11 bases lay between the germline ends. CDR3: CASSQDNRVPGELFF. The CDR3 DNA follows: TGTGCCAGCAGCCAAGATAATAGGGTTCCCGGGGAGCTGTTTTTT.

The rearrangement links TRBV4-2 to TRBJ1-1; TRBD1 might be the D (5 bases). Trimming pared 0 bases from V and 0 bases from J, leaving 8 bases between. Germline V CDR1 and CDR2: LGHNA, YNFKEQ. The CDR3 has 15 residues. CDR3 amino acids: CASSQDREMNTEAFF. Here the CDR3 DNA reads TGTGCCAGCAGCCAAGACAGGGAGATGAACACTGAAGCTTTCTTT.

V and J are TRBV11-2 and TRBJ2-7; D is possibly TRBD1 or TRBD2 (5 bases each). Deletions cut 4 bases from V and 5 bases from J, with 18 bases between. This CDR3 region has 15 residues. Germline CDR1 and CDR2: SGHAT and FQNNGV. The CDR3 coding sequence is TGTGCCAGCAGCTCCCCGGGGCAGGAGGACAACGAGCAGTACTTC. Residues: CASSSPGQEDNEQYF. The variable domain in full, with the rest retrieved from reference TRBV11-2 and TRBJ2-7, is EAGVAQSPRYKIIEKRQSVAFWCNPISGHATLYWYQQILGQGPKLLIQFQNNGVVDDSQLPKDRFSAERLKGVDSTLKIQPAKLEDSAVYLCASSSPGQEDNEQYFGPGTRLTVT.